What follows are 23 T cell receptor beta chains derived from one specimen sequenced in a study of T-cell reconstitution after alpha-beta-depleted transplantation in children. The authors prepared the TCRbeta library with unique molecular identifiers. TCRdb independently ran MiXCR on the PCR reads; one entry per CDR3 protein. This table holds roughly 500,000 distinct CDR3 sequences, about 10% found once. The material was PBMCs, obtained before TCRalphabeta/CD19-depleted stem cell transplant. These receptors were obtained from a child aged 2-15 years with inherited bone marrow failure, due to receive a stem cell transplant.

This clonotype occurred many times. The chain carries TRBV7-2 and TRBJ2-7, with a tentative D call TRBD1 (5 bases). This CDR3 spans 16 amino acids. CDR1 and CDR2 from the germline V gene are SGHTA and FQGNSA. V was shortened by 5 bases and J by 7 bases, with 24 bases between the two germline ends. This chain's CDR3 is CASSRWGGQQGYEQYF. DNA for the CDR3: TGTGCCAGCAGCCGATGGGGCGGCCAGCAGGGTTATGAGCAGTACTTC. Supplemented by reference TRBV7-2 and TRBJ2-7, the full variable domain reads GAGVSQSPSNKVTEKGKDVELRCDPISGHTALYWYRQSLGQGLEFLIYFQGNSAPDKSGLPSDRFSAERTGGSVSTLTIQRTQQEDSAVYLCASSRWGGQQGYEQYFGPGTRLTVT.

This clonotype was seen repeatedly, ten times or more. The chain joins TRBV10-3 to TRBJ1-1; D unresolved. This CDR3 has 13 amino acids. V lost 6 bases and J lost 1, with 9 bases in between. Germline V lookup: CDR1 ENHRY, CDR2 SYGVKD. CDR3 region: CAISHRTNTEAFF. For the CDR3, the DNA is TGTGCCATCAGCCACCGAACGAACACTGAAGCTTTCTTT.

This rearrangement joins TRBV7-2 to TRBJ2-1; 7 bases align to TRBD1. Germline V gives CDR1 SGHTA, CDR2 FQGNSA. Trimming cost V 5 bases and J 7 bases; bases outside gene matches: 8. The length of the CDR3 is 14 residues. In DNA form, the CDR3 reads TGTGCCAGCAGCGTAAACAGGGGATGGAATGAGCAGTTCTTC. It is translated as CASSVNRGWNEQFF.

There are many counts of this clonotype. The chain joins TRBV7-2 to TRBJ2-1, with TRBD2 matching 8 bases. Germline CDR1 SGHTA, CDR2 FQGNSA. J gave up 9 bases and V 5 bases, and 9 bases lay outside the gene matches. There are 14 residues in the CDR3. The CDR3 is CASSPGLASSEQFF. The CDR3 DNA is TGTGCCAGCAGCCCCGGACTAGCTTCTAGTGAGCAGTTCTTC.

This clonotype was observed at least ten times. The chain uses TRBV4-3 and TRBJ2-3, with a possible D match to TRBD1 (5 bases). Trimming shortened V by 0 bases and J by 4 bases, and 14 bases separated the two germline ends. Per germline, CDR1 LGHNA and CDR2 YSLEER. The CDR3 contains 16 residues. CDR3 in DNA: TGCGCCAGCAGCCAAGATTGGCAGGGCGCGGCAGATACGCAGTATTTT. Protein product: CASSQDWQGAADTQYF.

This clonotype was picked up many times. The V gene is TRBV12-3 or TRBV12-4, the J gene TRBJ2-7; D is possibly TRBD1 or TRBD2 (5 bases each). The V and J ends lost 7 bases and 2 bases respectively, with 18 bases between them. The CDR3 is made up of 15 amino acids. The CDR3: CASNQPGTVTYEQYF. CDR3 nucleotide sequence: TGTGCCAGCAATCAACCCGGGACCGTAACCTACGAGCAGTACTTC.

There are many counts of this clonotype. The rearrangement uses TRBV12-3 or TRBV12-4 and TRBJ2-5; 7 nucleotides match TRBD2. The CDR3 loop spans 15 amino acids. Losses at the gene ends were 1 base for V and 5 bases for J; bases not matched to a gene: 7. The CDR3 DNA follows: TGTGCCAGCAGTTTAGAAGGACGGCGGGGGGAGACCCAGTACTTC. It yields the protein CASSLEGRRGETQYF.

The sample holds a few counts of this clonotype. The chain recombines TRBV9 with TRBJ2-1; 7 nucleotides align to TRBD2. This CDR3 is 15 amino acids long. Germline-derived CDR1 and CDR2 are SGDLS and YYNGEE. The trim removed 0 bases at V and 7 bases at J, leaving 7 bases unmatched. CDR3 sequence: CASSVEWREPNEQFF. The CDR3 region has the DNA TGTGCCAGCAGCGTAGAGTGGCGGGAGCCAAATGAGCAGTTCTTC.

This clonotype came up many times. The chain uses TRBV15 and TRBJ2-1; D remains unclear. Germline CDR1 LNHNV, CDR2 YYDKDF (reference sequence). The CDR3 contains 15 residues. Trimming pared 2 bases from V and 12 bases from J, leaving 20 bases between. The CDR3 here is CATSRNQGEAEWQFF. The DNA for the CDR3 is TGTGCCACCAGCAGAAATCAAGGCGAGGCGGAGTGGCAGTTCTTC. Full variable domain (missing parts from reference TRBV15 and TRBJ2-1): DAMVIQNPRYQVTQFGKPVTLSCSQTLNHNVMYWYQQKSSQAPKLLFHYYDKDFNNEADTPDNFQSRRPNTSFCFLDIRSPGLGDTAMYLCATSRNQGEAEWQFFGPGTRLTVL.

This clonotype showed up just a few times. V is TRBV30 and J is TRBJ2-1, with TRBD2 as a possible D gene (6 bases). Between the trimmed V and J ends, which lost 2 bases and 8 bases, there was a span of 19 bases. This CDR3 is 15 amino acids long. Germline assignment: CDR1 GTSNPN and CDR2 SVGIG (reference sequence). The CDR3 nucleotides are TGTGCCTGGAGTAGATTGCGGAGGGATAACGATGAGCAGTTCTTC. Translating it yields CAWSRLRRDNDEQFF.

The chain employs TRBV11-2 and TRBJ2-1; the D gene is possibly TRBD1 (6 bases). Germline V gene data show CDR1 as SGHAT and CDR2 as FQNNGV. V was shortened by 6 bases and J by 2 bases, with 20 bases between the two germline ends. The CDR3 has 17 residues. The CDR3 coding sequence is TGTGCCAGCAGGTCCCCCGCCGGGACACTAACCTACAATGAGCAGTTCTTC. Residues: CASRSPAGTLTYNEQFF. The variable domain in full, with the rest retrieved from reference TRBV11-2 and TRBJ2-1, is EAGVAQSPRYKIIEKRQSVAFWCNPISGHATLYWYQQILGQGPKLLIQFQNNGVVDDSQLPKDRFSAERLKGVDSTLKIQPAKLEDSAVYLCASRSPAGTLTYNEQFFGPGTRLTVL.

This clonotype was counted a few times. The CDR3 reads CASSAPGQGGNEQFF. CDR3 DNA: TGTGCCAGCAGCGCTCCGGGACAGGGAGGGAATGAGCAGTTCTTC. The chain uses TRBV9 and TRBJ2-1, with 9 bases matching TRBD1. Germline V CDR1 and CDR2: SGDLS, YYNGEE. V lost 3 bases, J lost 7 bases, and 8 bases stayed unmatched. CDR3 size: 15 residues. The entire variable domain, with the rest obtained from reference TRBV9 and TRBJ2-1, is as follows: DSGVTQTPKHLITATGQRVTLRCSPRSGDLSVYWYQQSLDQGLQFLIQYYNGEERAKGNILERFSAQQFPDLHSELNLSSLELGDSALYFCASSAPGQGGNEQFFGPGTRLTVL.

As to this clonotype: Just one base apart from a much larger clone, this may be a read error. The chain employs TRBV7-9 and TRBJ2-7, with 7 nucleotides matching TRBD1. Germline V CDR1 and CDR2: SEHNR, FQNEAQ (reference sequence). The V segment lost 7 bases and the J segment 5 bases; nucleotides outside the gene matches: 8. This CDR3 spans 13 amino acids. DNA of the CDR3: TGTGCCAGCATCCCAGGGGGTTCGGACGAGCAGTACTTC. Its protein is CASIPGGSDEQYF.

CDR3 region: CAWSVGGGYEQYF. CDR3 in DNA: TGTGCCTGGAGTGTGGGGGGTGGCTACGAGCAGTACTTC. The chain carries TRBV30 and TRBJ2-7; D is possibly TRBD2 (6 bases). CDR1 and CDR2 (germline): GTSNPN, SVGIG (reference sequence). The length of the CDR3 is 13 residues. V was cut by 0 bases and J by 3 bases, with 9 bases left in between.

This clonotype was recorded at least ten times. The rearrangement uses TRBV25-1 and TRBJ2-6; D not resolved. V gave up 3 bases and J gave up 0 bases, with 15 bases separating them. Germline CDR1 is MGHDK and CDR2 is SYGVNS. There are 18 residues in the CDR3. The CDR3 reads CASSDPDPESSGANVLTF. In DNA, the CDR3 is TGTGCCAGCAGTGATCCGGACCCTGAGAGCTCTGGGGCCAACGTCCTGACTTTC.

This clonotype was seen only a few times. CDR3 sequence: CASSQDPGDGQPQHF. For the CDR3, the DNA is TGTGCCAGCAGCCAAGATCCGGGGGACGGTCAGCCCCAGCATTTT. The chain couples TRBV4-2 to TRBJ1-5; possibly TRBD1 for D (5 bases). The germline V gene encodes CDR1 LGHNA and CDR2 YNFKEQ. The CDR3 totals 15 residues. Between the trimmed V and J ends, which lost 0 bases and 6 bases, there was a span of 12 bases.

This clonotype was picked up a small number of times. The chain joins TRBV6-1 to TRBJ1-6; no reliable D call. The CDR3 runs to 18 residues. V was shortened by 4 bases and J by 0 bases, with 16 bases between the two germline ends. Germline CDR1 reads MNHNS; CDR2 reads SASEGT. CDR3 sequence: CASSAEPAYSSYNSPLHF. CDR3 bases: TGTGCCAGCAGTGCTGAGCCGGCCTATAGCTCCTATAATTCACCCCTCCACTTT.

In its sample, this clonotype was seen many times. The chain combines TRBV20-1 with TRBJ1-2, with D tentatively TRBD1 (6 bases). The germline V gene encodes CDR1 DFQATT and CDR2 SNEGSKA (reference sequence). V lost 7 bases and J 3 bases, leaving 12 bases between the germline ends. The CDR3 contains 12 residues. DNA of the CDR3: TGCAGTGGAAGAGGGGGGGACTATGGCTACACCTTC. This codes for CSGRGGDYGYTF.

This clonotype was observed many times. CDR3 sequence: CSAGLAGGTDTQYF. In DNA form, the CDR3 reads TGCAGTGCTGGACTAGCGGGAGGGACAGATACGCAGTATTTT. The chain is built from TRBV20-1 and TRBJ2-3; TRBD2 matches 15 bases. There are 14 residues in the CDR3. Trimming cost V 5 bases and J 3 bases; bases outside gene matches: 0. Germline CDR1 is DFQATT and CDR2 is SNEGSKA (reference sequence).

This clonotype was counted ten times or more. The chain is built from TRBV7-2 and TRBJ2-5, with D possibly called TRBD1 or TRBD2 (6 bases each). The V gene lost 3 bases and the J gene lost 2 bases, with 16 bases spanning the gap. This CDR3 is 16 amino acids long. Germline V gene sequence: CDR1 SGHTA, CDR2 FQGNSA. CDR3 coding DNA: TGTGCCAGCAGCTTTAGGGGGGCGGCGCAGCAAGAGACCCAGTACTTC. Translating it yields CASSFRGAAQQETQYF.

This clonotype appeared a few times. The rearrangement uses TRBV20-1 and TRBJ1-2; maybe TRBD1 (5 bases). Trimming pared 5 bases from V and 3 bases from J, leaving 19 bases between. This CDR3 is built from 15 residues. CDR1 DFQATT and CDR2 SNEGSKA come from the germline V gene (reference sequence). The DNA for the CDR3 is TGCAGTGCTCACTCAGGGCAGGGAAATTACTATGGCTACACCTTC. Translating it yields CSAHSGQGNYYGYTF.

This clonotype appeared a few times. The chain uses TRBV6-6 and TRBJ1-4; D call uncertain. Trimming took 6 bases from V and 11 from J, leaving 16 bases between them. Per the germline V gene, CDR1 is MNHNY and CDR2 is SVGAGI (reference sequence). CDR3 length: 13 residues. This CDR3 is CASSPASGHKLFF. The DNA of the CDR3 is TGTGCCAGCAGCCCCGCTTCGGGCCATAAACTGTTTTTT.

This clonotype was recorded at least ten times. This sequence joins TRBV7-9 and TRBJ1-2, with 9 bases lining up with TRBD1. V was clipped by 5 bases and J by 6 bases; unmatched bases: 4. This CDR3 has 13 residues. The germline V gene has CDR1 SEHNR and CDR2 FQNEAQ (reference sequence). The CDR3 region has the DNA TGTGCCAGCAGCCCGGGACAGGGTGATGGCTACACCTTC. Protein sequence: CASSPGQGDGYTF.